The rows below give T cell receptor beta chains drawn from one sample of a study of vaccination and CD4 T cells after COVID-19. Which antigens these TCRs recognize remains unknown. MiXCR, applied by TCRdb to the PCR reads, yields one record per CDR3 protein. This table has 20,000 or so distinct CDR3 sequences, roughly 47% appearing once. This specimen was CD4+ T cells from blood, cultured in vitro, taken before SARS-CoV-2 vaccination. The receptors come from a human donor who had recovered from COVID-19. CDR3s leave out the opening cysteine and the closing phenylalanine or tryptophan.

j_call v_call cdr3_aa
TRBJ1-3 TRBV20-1 SATTGNTIY
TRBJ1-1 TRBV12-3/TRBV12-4 ASRAQGAYTEAF
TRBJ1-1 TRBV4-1 ASSQVGQGNTEAF
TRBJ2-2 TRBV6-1 ASSARTSGRVGGELF
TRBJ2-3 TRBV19 ASSIGGTGGADTQY
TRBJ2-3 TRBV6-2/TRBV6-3 ASSYLYVDTQY
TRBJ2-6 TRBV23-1 ASSQFTGANVLT
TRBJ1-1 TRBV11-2 ASSLARGNTEAF
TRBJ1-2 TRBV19 ASSIVDRGYT
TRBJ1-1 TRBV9 ASSVTGNTEAF
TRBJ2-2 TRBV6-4 ASRRTSTNTGELF
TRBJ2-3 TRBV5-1 ASSLEPTGGTSTDTQY
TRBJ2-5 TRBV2 ASLIAEGEETQY
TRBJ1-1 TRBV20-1 SAPKTGLDTEAF
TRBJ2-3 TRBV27 ASSLGPPHTDTQY
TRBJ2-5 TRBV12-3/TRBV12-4 ASSPTQETQY
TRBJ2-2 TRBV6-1 ASIRGQGPGELF
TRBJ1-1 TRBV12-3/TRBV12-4 ASSLGQIEAF
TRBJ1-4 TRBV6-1 ASRTPDEKLF
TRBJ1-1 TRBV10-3 AISEQGRHTEAF
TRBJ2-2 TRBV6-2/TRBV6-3 ASRLSGVITLAGELF
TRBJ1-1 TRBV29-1 SVKKDARRDTEAF
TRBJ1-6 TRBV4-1 ASSQDGFANSPLH
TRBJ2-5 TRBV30 ASQTGGAETQY
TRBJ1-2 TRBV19 ASEDRVGYT
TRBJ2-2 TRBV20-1 SARDGGRTTGELF
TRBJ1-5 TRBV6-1 ASSEGRGQRQPQH
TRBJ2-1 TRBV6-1 ASSPLSEQF
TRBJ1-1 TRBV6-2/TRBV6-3 ASSKPTGNTEAF
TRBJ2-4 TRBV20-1 SATSPGLEAKNIQY
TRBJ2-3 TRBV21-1 ASSKALPTDTQY
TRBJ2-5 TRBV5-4 ASSQKGQFVETQY
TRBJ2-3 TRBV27 ASSLGAGSSDTQY
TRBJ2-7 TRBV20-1 SARDELAGPYEQY
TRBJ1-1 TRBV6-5 ASSYSDLNTEAF
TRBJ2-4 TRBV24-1 ATAGGAKNIQY
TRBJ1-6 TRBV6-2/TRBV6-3 ASSSGQLSSYNSPLH
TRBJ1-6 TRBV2 ASRGGSNSPLH
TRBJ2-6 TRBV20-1 SASPPAGSNSGANVLT
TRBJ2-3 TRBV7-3 ASRTGLENTQY
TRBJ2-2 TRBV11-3 ASSHRAAGGELF
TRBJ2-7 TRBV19 ASSDPRGRSYEQY
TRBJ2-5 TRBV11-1 ASSPRRSRAQETQY
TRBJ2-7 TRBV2 ASRAQGNSYEQY
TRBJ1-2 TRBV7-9 ASSLAGGVNYGYT
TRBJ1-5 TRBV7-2 ASSLDTSRRYQPQH
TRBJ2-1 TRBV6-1 ASSPGSFYNEQF
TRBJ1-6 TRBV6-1 ASSEPRGRYNSPLH
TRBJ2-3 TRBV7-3 ASSSQGLAGQGDTQY
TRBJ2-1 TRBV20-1 SARNLRSSGDEQF
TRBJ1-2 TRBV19 ASSMSGQTNYGYT
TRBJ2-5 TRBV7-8 ASLRGPPETQY
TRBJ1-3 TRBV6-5 ASSSSGEASGNTIY
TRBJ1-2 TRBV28 ASSRSGLGYT
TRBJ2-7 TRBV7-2 ASSLVGGSIYEQY
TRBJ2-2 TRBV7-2 ASSLSAGAPTGELF
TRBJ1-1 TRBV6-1 ASSVGANTEAF